The 5 T cell receptor beta chains below all came from one sample that was sequenced in a study of blood T cell repertoires in COVID-19. Only in-frame clones appear in the TCRdb table, and some are missing; sequencing was by immunoSEQ multiplex PCR. The sample shows roughly 250,000 clones, around 86% of them seen only once. The sequenced sample consisted of PBMCs or T cells enriched from blood (not recorded which). These receptors all come from a woman aged 45-65 years who had recovered from COVID-19.

V usage is TRBV3-1 (or the pseudogene TRBV3-2) and J usage is TRBJ1-1; D not certain. The CDR3 extends over 13 amino acids. Germline V CDR1 and CDR2: LGHDT, YNNKEL (reference sequence). Between the trimmed V and J ends, which lost 2 bases and 7 bases, there was a span of 11 bases. CDR3 loop: CASSQRRGNEAFF. CDR3 DNA sequence: TGTGCCAGCAGCCAACGCCGGGGAAATGAAGCTTTCTTT.

The chain couples TRBV7-2 to TRBJ1-2; 8 bases are shared with TRBD1. V dropped 6 bases and J dropped 4; count of bases not matched to a gene: 4. Germline V gives CDR1 SGHTA, CDR2 FQGNSA. CDR3 size: 13 residues. The CDR3 reads CASRHGQGYGYTF. The CDR3 region has the DNA TGTGCCAGCAGACACGGACAGGGCTATGGCTACACCTTC.

The chain combines TRBV4-3 with TRBJ2-1, with 7 positions matching TRBD2. The length of the CDR3 is 17 residues. CDR1 is LGHNA, CDR2 YSLEER, per germline. V shed 0 bases and J 1 base; nucleotides not matched to a gene: 6. CDR3 in amino acids: CASSQDAQRGSYNEQFF. The CDR3 nucleotides read TGCGCCAGCAGCCAAGATGCCCAGCGGGGTTCCTACAATGAGCAGTTCTTC.

The sample holds one count of this clone. The rearrangement links TRBV7-3 to TRBJ2-2, with 9 bases that match TRBD2. Germline loops: CDR1 SGHTA, CDR2 FQGTGA. This CDR3 region has 18 residues. The trim removed 2 bases at V and 7 bases at J, leaving 14 bases unmatched. The CDR3 DNA is TGTGCCAGCAGCTTATCCCCCGGGTTGCGGGGGGGCGTCGGGGAGCTGTTTTTT. It yields the protein CASSLSPGLRGGVGELFF.

The chain uses TRBV20-1 and TRBJ2-7; 11 bases are shared with TRBD2. Germline trimming cut 6 bases from V and 2 bases from J; bases unmatched to any gene: 12. Germline lookup yields CDR1 DFQATT and CDR2 SNEGSKA (reference sequence). This CDR3 has 16 amino acids. The CDR3 nucleotides are TGCAGTGCAAGTGACGTAGCGGGAGGGTCCGCCTACGAGCAGTACTTC. The encoded protein is CSASDVAGGSAYEQYF.